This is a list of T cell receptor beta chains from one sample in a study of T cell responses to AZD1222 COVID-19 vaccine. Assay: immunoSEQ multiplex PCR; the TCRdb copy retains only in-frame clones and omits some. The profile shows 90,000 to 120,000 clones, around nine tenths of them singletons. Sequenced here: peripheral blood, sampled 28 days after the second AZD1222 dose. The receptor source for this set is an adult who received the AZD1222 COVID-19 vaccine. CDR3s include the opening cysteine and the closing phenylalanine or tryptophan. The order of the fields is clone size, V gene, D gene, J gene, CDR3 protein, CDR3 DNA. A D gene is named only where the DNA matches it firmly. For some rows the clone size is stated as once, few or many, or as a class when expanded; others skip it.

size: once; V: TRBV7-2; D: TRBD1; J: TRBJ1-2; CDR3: CASSRGQGPNYDYTF; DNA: TGTGCCAGCAGTAGGGGGCAGGGGCCTAACTATGACTACACCTTC
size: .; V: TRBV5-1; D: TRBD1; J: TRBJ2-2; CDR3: CASSSSSQGANGELFF; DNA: TGCGCCAGCAGCTCGTCATCACAGGGGGCCAACGGGGAGCTGTTTTTT
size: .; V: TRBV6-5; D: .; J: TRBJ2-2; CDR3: CASSYSIVGNTGELFF; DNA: TGTGCCAGCAGTTACTCGATAGTTGGGAACACCGGGGAGCTGTTTTTT
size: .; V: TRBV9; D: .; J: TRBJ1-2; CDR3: CASSPDSANYGYTF; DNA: TGTGCCAGCAGCCCGGACAGTGCTAACTATGGCTACACCTTC
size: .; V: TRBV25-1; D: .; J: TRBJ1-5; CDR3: CASWGEGNQPQHF; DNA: TGTGCCAGCTGGGGCGAGGGCAATCAGCCCCAGCATTTT
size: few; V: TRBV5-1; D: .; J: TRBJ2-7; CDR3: CASCDHGLSYEQYF; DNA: TGCGCCAGTTGTGATCACGGCCTCTCCTACGAGCAGTACTTC
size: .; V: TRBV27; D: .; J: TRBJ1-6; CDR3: CASSQDSSYSPLHF; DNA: TGTGCCAGCAGTCAGGACAGTTCCTATTCACCCCTCCACTTT
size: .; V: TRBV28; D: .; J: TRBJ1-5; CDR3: CASTAGSQPQHF; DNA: TGTGCCAGCACCGCGGGGAGTCAGCCCCAGCATTTT
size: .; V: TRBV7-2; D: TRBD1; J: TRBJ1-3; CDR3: CASSLEGQGGWDTIYF; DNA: TGTGCCAGCAGCTTAGAGGGGCAGGGGGGTTGGGACACCATATATTTT
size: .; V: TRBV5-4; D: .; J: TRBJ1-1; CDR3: CAATPGAQDTEAFF; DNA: TGTGCCGCCACCCCGGGGGCGCAGGACACTGAAGCTTTCTTT
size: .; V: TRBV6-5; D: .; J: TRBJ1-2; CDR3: CASSLQGGGDGYTF; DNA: TGTGCCAGCAGTTTACAGGGAGGCGGCGATGGCTACACCTTC
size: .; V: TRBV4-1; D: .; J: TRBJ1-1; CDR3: CASSHLMLRQSNTEAFF; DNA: TGCGCCAGCAGCCATCTCATGTTGAGACAGTCGAACACTGAAGCTTTCTTT
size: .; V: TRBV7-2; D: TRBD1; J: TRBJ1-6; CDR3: CASSWDRGNSPLHF; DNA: TGTGCCAGCAGCTGGGACAGGGGTAATTCACCCCTCCACTTT
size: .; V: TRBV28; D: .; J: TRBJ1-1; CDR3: CASRPKLNTEAFF; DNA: TGTGCCAGCAGGCCGAAACTTAACACTGAAGCTTTCTTT
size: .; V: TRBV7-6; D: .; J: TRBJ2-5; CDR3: CASSPSGRYETQYF; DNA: TGTGCCAGCAGCCCCTCGGGGCGGTACGAGACCCAGTACTTC
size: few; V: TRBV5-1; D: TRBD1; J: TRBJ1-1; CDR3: CASTATGAGGNTEAFF; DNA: TGCGCCAGCACCGCGACAGGGGCCGGAGGGAACACTGAAGCTTTCTTT
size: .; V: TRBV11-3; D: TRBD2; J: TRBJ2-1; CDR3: CASSPGDSGWDEQFF; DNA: TGTGCCAGCAGCCCCGGTGATAGCGGGTGGGATGAGCAGTTCTTC
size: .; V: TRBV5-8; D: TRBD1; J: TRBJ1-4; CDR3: CASRLTGGANEKLFF; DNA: TGTGCCAGCAGGCTTACAGGGGGCGCTAATGAAAAACTGTTTTTT
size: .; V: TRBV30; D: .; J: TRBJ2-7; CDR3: CACEDSYEQYF; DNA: TGTGCCTGCGAAGACTCCTACGAGCAGTACTTC
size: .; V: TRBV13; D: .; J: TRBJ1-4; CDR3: CASSPPSSGTVEKLFF; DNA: TGTGCCAGCAGCCCTCCATCCTCCGGGACCGTTGAAAAACTGTTTTTT
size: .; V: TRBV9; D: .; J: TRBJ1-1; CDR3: CASRPGEVAWNTEAFF; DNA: TGTGCCAGCAGGCCCGGGGAGGTGGCATGGAACACTGAAGCTTTCTTT
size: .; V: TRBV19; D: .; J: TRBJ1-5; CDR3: CASSPSRALLNQPQHF; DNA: TGTGCCAGTAGTCCATCCAGAGCCCTCCTCAATCAGCCCCAGCATTTT
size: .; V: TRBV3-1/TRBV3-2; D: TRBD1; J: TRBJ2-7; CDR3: CASSQGQGPYEQYF; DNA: TGTGCCAGCAGCCAAGGACAGGGCCCCTACGAGCAGTACTTC
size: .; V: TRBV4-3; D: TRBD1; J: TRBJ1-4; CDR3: CASSQGGTGGPNEKLFF; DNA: TGCGCCAGCAGCCAGGGTGGGACAGGGGGCCCTAATGAAAAACTGTTTTTT
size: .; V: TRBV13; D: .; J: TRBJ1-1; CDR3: CASSLGGGSNTEAFF; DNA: TGTGCCAGCAGCTTAGGTGGGGGCTCGAACACTGAAGCTTTCTTT
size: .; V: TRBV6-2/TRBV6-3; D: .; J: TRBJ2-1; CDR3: CASSYSSEITILNEQFF; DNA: TGTGCCAGCAGTTACTCGTCGGAGATCACCATCCTCAATGAGCAGTTCTTC
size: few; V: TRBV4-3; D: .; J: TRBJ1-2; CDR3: CASSQDRVNHGYTF; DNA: TGCGCCAGCAGCCAAGACAGGGTTAATCATGGCTACACCTTC
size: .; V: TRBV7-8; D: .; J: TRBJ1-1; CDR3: CASSPHYTEAFF; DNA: TGTGCCAGCAGCCCGCATTACACTGAAGCTTTCTTT
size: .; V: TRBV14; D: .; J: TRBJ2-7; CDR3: CASSQGDLDEQYF; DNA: TGTGCCAGCAGCCAAGGGGACCTCGACGAGCAGTACTTC
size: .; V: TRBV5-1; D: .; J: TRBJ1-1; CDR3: CASSLTQGSGEAFF; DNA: TGCGCCAGCAGCTTGACACAGGGATCGGGTGAAGCTTTCTTT
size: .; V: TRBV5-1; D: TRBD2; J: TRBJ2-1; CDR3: CASSLDSGGTLFF; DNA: TGCGCCAGCAGCTTGGATAGCGGGGGTACGCTGTTCTTC
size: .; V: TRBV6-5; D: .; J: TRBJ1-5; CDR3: CASSYSRGQPQHF; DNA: TGTGCCAGCAGTTACTCCCGGGGTCAGCCCCAGCATTTT
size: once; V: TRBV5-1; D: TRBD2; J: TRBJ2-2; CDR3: CASSLPSGGLTGELFF; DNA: TGCGCCAGCAGCCTTCCTAGCGGGGGCCTCACCGGGGAGCTGTTTTTT
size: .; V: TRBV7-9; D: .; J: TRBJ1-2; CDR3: CASSSDRFGVDNYGYTF; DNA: TGTGCCAGCAGCTCGGATAGGTTCGGGGTGGATAACTATGGCTACACCTTC
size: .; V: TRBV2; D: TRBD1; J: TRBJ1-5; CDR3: CASSGDRARYESNQPQHF; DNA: TGTGCCAGCAGTGGGGACAGGGCGCGATATGAGAGCAATCAGCCCCAGCATTTT
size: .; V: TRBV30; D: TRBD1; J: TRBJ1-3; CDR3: CAWSPRGMRNTIYF; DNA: TGTGCCTGGAGCCCCAGGGGGATGAGAAACACCATATATTTT
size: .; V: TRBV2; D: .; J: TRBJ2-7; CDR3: CASSGHFYEQYF; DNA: TGTGCCAGCAGTGGACACTTCTACGAGCAGTACTTC